This TCR beta chain comes out of a study of T cells after yellow fever vaccination. Each CDR3 protein is one row after TCRdb ran MiXCR on the 5' RACE reads. The sample lists about 630,000 distinct CDR3 sequences; around 12% were seen once. The CDR3 covers 13 residues. From germline, CDR1 is KGHDR and CDR2 SFDVKD. Trimming removed 3 bases from V and 8 bases from J, with 10 bases in between. This clonotype was sampled from a man younger than 40 who received the YFV17D yellow fever vaccine. The rearrangement uses TRBV24-1 and TRBJ2-1, with D possibly TRBD1 on 6 matching bases. Here the sequenced sample was PBMCs, taken on the day of the yellow fever booster vaccination. CDR3: CATSDDKGDEQFF. CDR3 DNA: TGTGCCACCAGTGATGACAAGGGGGATGAGCAGTTCTTC.